This TCR beta chain was profiled in a study of OX40 agonist ivuxolimab in advanced cancers. Study-wide context: Prior anti-PD-1, anti-PD-L1 or anti-CTLA-4 therapy was allowed; approximately 40% had some.

Comments on this clone: What it recognizes is unknown.

Study findings and constraints: Clonal expansion in partial responders at 0.1-3.0 mg/kg ranked among the lowest.

Repertoires were generated with immunoSEQ multiplex PCR, while TCRdb's copy carries only in-frame clones and drops some. The sample holds roughly 99,000 clones, less than 95% seen once. This clonotype was obtained from an adult with an advanced solid tumor such as melanoma, head and neck, liver or kidney cancer. Sequencing was performed on CD4+ or CD8+ T cells sorted from blood, taken in a trial of the OX40 agonist ivuxolimab.

In nucleotides, the CDR3 is TGTGCCAGCAGTGGGGGGGTATGGGACAAAAACATTCAGTACTTC. It translates to CASSGGVWDKNIQYF. The rearrangement uses TRBV6-1 and TRBJ2-4, with D perhaps TRBD2 (6 bases). CDR3 size: 15 residues. Germline CDR1 MNHNS, CDR2 SASEGT. Trimming left V 4 bases short and J 3 bases short, with 13 bases between.